The clone carrying this TCR beta chain was counted many times. Its target is not known. The CDR3 is made up of 14 amino acids. V was pared by 1 base and J by 6 bases, with 5 bases of the junction left unmatched. The V gene's germline CDR1 is MGHDK and CDR2 SYGVNS. Amplification of the TCR beta CDR3 regions used RNA transcripts (as template). First-round RT-PCR employed HTBI primers, with a second-round multiplex PCR after it. TCRdb ran MiXCR on the multiplex PCR reads and lists one entry per CDR3 protein. The table lists hundreds of thousands of distinct CDR3 sequences, approximately 21% of them singletons. This sample is drawn from a study of Graves' ophthalmopathy and Graves' hyperthyroidism. Study results and caveats: As the model predicted ophthalmopathy progression, it achieved a sensitivity of 70.59% and a specificity of approximately 72%. Ophthalmopathy was separated from stable hyperthyroidism by a 13-signature model with about 86% sensitivity and 81.08% specificity.

If patients had other autoimmune diseases, uncontrolled infections, pregnancy or lactation, they were excluded. The PBMCs used were ones drawn from 7.5 to 10 ml of fresh peripheral blood. The source is a woman aged 18-35 years with stable Graves' hyperthyroidism. Some clones in this sample may be carry-over from other donors' samples. The sequenced material came from peripheral blood. The rearrangement links TRBV25-1 to TRBJ1-1; 7 bases align to TRBD1. The CDR3 nucleotides read TGTGCCAGCAGTGAATTGGGACAGAAGCCTGAAGCTTTCTTT. Protein sequence: CASSELGQKPEAFF.